This T cell receptor beta chain was documented in a study of radiotherapy plus CTLA-4 blockade in lung cancer. Study-wide background: Across the patients, objective responses occurred in approximately 19%, and disease control in 30% to 40%.

Clones were read by immunoSEQ multiplex PCR, and TCRdb kept only the in-frame ones, dropping some. The repertoire consists of tens of thousands of clones, with 86% occurring once and the leading ten covering less than 25%. Regarding the study as a whole: Blood-borne expansion of tumor-derived TCR clones followed radiotherapy plus ipilimumab.

A remark on this clone: Its target is unknown.

Germline CDR1 and CDR2: MDHEN and SYDVKM. The CDR3 length is 15 residues. V dropped 5 bases and J dropped 7; count of bases not matched to a gene: 8. V gene TRBV28 combines with J gene TRBJ1-5; 10 bases agree with TRBD1. This receptor was identified in a human donor with non-small cell lung cancer whose response to radiotherapy plus ipilimumab could not be evaluated. The sample in question was peripheral blood, obtained from a patient treated with radiotherapy plus ipilimumab. The CDR3 reads CASSTGTGEVQPQHF. The CDR3 nucleotides read TGTGCCAGCAGTACCGGGACAGGGGAAGTACAGCCCCAGCATTTT.